This T cell receptor (beta chain) is drawn from a study of cytomegalovirus exposure and HLA in healthy donors (dated by TCRdb to 2017 to 2019). Regarding the complete study: In an earlier analysis of approximately 500 of the donors, around 290 Gb of sequence data and 100 million or so unique TCR beta sequences from some 170 million T cells were reported. Both class I and class II loci were covered by HLA typing, at four-digit resolution. About five DR-DQ haplotypes were treated as single units for association and clustering because of strong linkage in the cohort. Donor age, sex, ethnicity and CMV serostatus were compiled together with the repertoire data. Besides the first cohort of 550 to 750 subjects, a separate validation cohort made up of 120 different subjects was used. The number of typed donors differed by locus: about 620-640 for A, B, C, DRB1 and DQB1; 500 to 550 for DQA1; 606 for DPA1; and roughly 450 for DPB1. Of the roughly 400 genotyped donors, 81% were placed in the genetic ancestry cluster associated with self-reported Caucasian donors. Across around 400 genotyped donors of the cohort, an average of approximately 240,000 unique TCR beta nucleotide sequences per donor were sequenced, and 15% to 20% of those sequences were non-productive. The study profiled the T cell repertoires of approximately 700 subjects by immunosequencing and related them to cytomegalovirus serostatus. An early release covering about 600 HLA-typed donors comprised approximately 290 gigabases of sequencing data and tens of millions of unique TCR sequences. The study was designed to test whether signatures of past pathogen exposure could be identified by cataloging public T cell receptors. To predict cytomegalovirus infection status, the study brought together high-throughput TCR immunosequencing, statistical association of individual TCRs with disease status, and machine learning. In an earlier analysis of more than 550 of the donors, high-throughput TCR beta sequencing was used to judge whether each TCR beta V gene segment behaved as functional or pseudogenic. To study patterns of TCR occurrence, a later analysis re-analyzed previously published TCR beta repertoires from 666 donors and added high-resolution HLA genotyping. Rather than drawing on any new phenotypic data, the later analysis identified candidate immune exposures from TCR beta sequences and the way those sequences occurred across donors. Every discovery cohort repertoire had been produced on one sequencing platform. Genome-wide SNP genotypes for about 60% of the 666 donors were used in a later genetic analysis, which treated that subset as a discovery cohort.

The cohort comprised some 730 healthy bone marrow donors. At the time of sampling, all cohort members were nominally healthy, though unrecorded immune exposures were likely present. The donor tested CMV seronegative, placing the donor among the approximately 360 seronegative members of the cohort. Every donor gave a peripheral blood sample, and the peripheral blood mononuclear cells from that sample were used for TCR beta sequencing. The Qiagen DNeasy Blood Extraction Kit was used to extract genomic DNA from the blood cell samples. On this clone itself: What this receptor recognizes is not known. No base quality information exists; no much larger clone differs at one position.

Libraries were constructed by the immunoSEQ multiplex PCR assay. A mixture of 60 forward primers for TCR Vbeta segments and 13 reverse primers for TCR Jbeta segments was used in the multiplex PCR. A multiplex PCR assay on genomic DNA amplified the CDR3 region of rearranged TCR beta genes. The amplified TCR beta libraries were sequenced on the Illumina HiSeq System as 87-base-pair reads. On the authors' methods: A later analysis tallied approximately 87 million unique TCR beta chains across the 700 or so repertoires, and approximately 12 million of those chains were shared by two or more donors. A nearest-neighbor algorithm error-corrected the raw reads and collapsed the reads into unique sequences, merging closely related sequences to remove PCR and sequencing errors. Alignment of CDR3 sequences to IMGT reference sequences was used to assign V, D and J gene segments. For a sequence to be retained, a match of at least six nucleotides was required to both a V gene segment and a J gene segment. A rearrangement was called productive if the CDR3 had no stop codons and remained in frame with V and J, and every other rearrangement was called non-productive. Following IMGT convention, CDR3 was defined as the stretch from the second conserved V-encoded cysteine up to the conserved J-encoded phenylalanine. The earlier analysis of about 530 of the donors excluded any sequence lacking an unambiguous match to a single V gene segment. An earlier analysis of a few hundred of the donors classified V segments as functional when productive rearrangements were above 56.7% and as segregating when the standard deviation between donors was above 5%. To diagnose cytomegalovirus status from the catalog of TCR beta chain sequences, a statistical classification framework was built. In a later analysis, V and J genes were assigned by comparing TCR nucleotide sequences against IMGT/GENE-DB human TR gene sequences. Using the TCRdist pipeline, a later analysis assigned CDR3 sequences along with most-parsimonious VDJ recombination scenarios. In a later analysis, each TCR beta chain was defined by its CDR3 amino acid sequence together with its V-gene family, and reads lacking a unique V-gene family were excluded. To address suspected cross-contamination and a sequencing artifact, a later analysis removed roughly 640 highly shared, low-generation-probability nucleotide sequences. In a later analysis, a clonal expansion index for each public chain was calculated from normalized within-repertoire ranks of inferred template counts. In a later analysis, generation probabilities were computed using a VDJ recombination model fitted to out-of-frame rearrangements, and the results were checked against IGoR. In a later analysis, TCR-TCR, TCR-HLA and TCR-CMV co-occurrence was scored with hypergeometric tests, and a repertoire-size bias correction was applied to TCR pairs. A later analysis estimated false discovery rates by permuting HLA or CMV assignments 20 times. In a later analysis, co-occurring TCRs were grouped using DBSCAN, with TCRdist sequence similarity added in when clustering inside HLA-allele-positive subsets. For co-occurrence clustering, repertoires with fewer than 30,000 or more than 120,000 public chains were excluded, along with five repertoires with anomalous nucleotide sharing. The clones in this table, taken by TCRdb from immuneACCESS, are in-frame only. Not every clone is retained; where verified, under half of the shortfall comes from an unresolved V gene, and the cause of the rest is unknown. Clonal size and the V and J genes are those of that table, whereas D and trimming came from the DNA. Present in this sample are about 170,000 clones, 70% to 80% of which were seen just once. The ten largest clones take up about 2.5% of the sample.

Taken from cysteine to phenylalanine, the CDR3 has 16 residues. The sequence is cut down to CDR3 DNA, 48 bases in frame from base 1. Unmatched junction bases come to 5, with V trimmed by 4 bases and J by 0 bases. As encoded in the germline V gene, CDR1 is SGDLS while CDR2 is YYNGEE. Overall study results and their limits: Sequencing depth was assumed to be roughly uniform across donors in the presence/absence analyses, though that assumption may not hold. In an earlier analysis of some 550 of the donors, most TCR beta V segments were observed in productive rearrangements about 87% or about 30% of the time, broadly matching IMGT annotations. Some IMGT-functional V segments, including TRBV6-2 and TRBV6-3, could not be distinguished by the 87-base-pair reads and were therefore excluded. Only TCR beta chains were sequenced in this cohort, and the absence of alpha or paired-chain data limited detectable features. Across donors, most TCR sequences were observed very rarely, whereas some public TCRs were present in many individuals. Because HLA typing was unavailable for some donors at each locus, only the typed subset was used in association tests. According to a later analysis, parvovirus B19, influenza, CMV and Epstein-Barr virus appeared linked to several top co-occurrence clusters. In a later analysis, HLA-associated TCR beta chains showed more clonal expansion and lower generation probabilities than non-associated chains that were equally common. Specific HLA alleles were associated with 16,951 TCR beta sequences at a false discovery rate of 0.05 in a later analysis. In a later genetic analysis, fewer N-insertions in productive TCRs were reported among donors in an Asian-associated ancestry cluster than the 666-donor mean. When HLA alleles, especially DR and DQ, strongly co-occurred, TCR associations were difficult to assign to individual alleles. In vitro tests confirmed that a few of the cytomegalovirus-associated TCR beta chains recognize cytomegalovirus antigens. The earlier analysis of about 600 of the donors excluded roughly 17 rarely observed V segments, including chromosome 9 orphons, because counts were too low. An association between a missense DCLRE1C variant and V-gene and J-gene trimming of TCR beta chains was found in a later genetic analysis and replicated in an independent cohort. Linkage disequilibrium might explain the correlated functional status among segregating V segments, but an unknown experimental factor could not be excluded. A cluster of highly shared sequence variants was judged likely to be a technical artifact of the sequencing pipeline. The study gave a list of about 150 TCR beta chains associated with cytomegalovirus. Immune exposure information for the cohort was limited to CMV serostatus. In a later analysis, the rate of TCR association differed among HLA loci, with DRB1 alleles having the most associated TCRs and HLA-C alleles having the fewest. The authors suggested that the approach could potentially be generalized to other disease states and immunological phenotypes. A later analysis found that most CMV-associated TCR beta chains appeared HLA-restricted, with HLA associations seemingly driven largely by CMV exposure. A further reported finding was that TCR beta sequences accurately predicted the HLA-A and HLA-B alleles for most subjects in the first cohort. Cytomegalovirus status was reported to be diagnosed by the classifier with high specificity and sensitivity in both the original and validation cohorts.

This sequence was found in a woman between 45 and 60 years old in good health and CMV-seronegative. The material sequenced was PBMCs. The chain joins TRBV9 to TRBJ2-1; 9 central bases correspond to TRBD1. The CDR3 here reads CASSSRQGDSYNEQFF. Here is the DNA: TGTGCCAGCAGCTCACGACAGGGGGACTCCTACAATGAGCAGTTCTTC.